These T cell receptor beta chains were read from a single sample in a study of shared clonotypes between healthy human individuals. Clones were read by immunoSEQ multiplex PCR, and TCRdb kept only the in-frame ones, dropping some. The sample lists 300,000 to 350,000 clones; less than 85% were seen once. Source material: memory CD4+ T cells sorted from blood. The receptors were sampled from a young man in good health. Both conserved end residues are part of each CDR3. D genes are given only for firm matches. Clone size is not always given. Where it is, it says once, few, many or a class for expanded clones.

v_gene	d_gene	abundance	j_gene	CDR3nt	CDR3aa
TRBV11-2	-	-	TRBJ2-2	TGTGCCAGCAGCCCCCTCCTCCGCGGGAACACCGGGGAGCTGTTTTTT	CASSPLLRGNTGELFF
TRBV7-2	-	few	TRBJ2-1	TGTGCCAGCAGCTTAGCCGTGACTAGTGAATCCTACAATGAGCAGTTCTTC	CASSLAVTSESYNEQFF
TRBV11-3	-	-	TRBJ1-3	TGTGCCAGCAGCTCCGGGACGGTAACTATCGACCAGGGAAACACCATATATTTT	CASSSGTVTIDQGNTIYF
TRBV2	-	-	TRBJ1-2	TGTGCCAGCAGTGAACTCGGACGGAAAAACTCTTATGGCTACACCTTC	CASSELGRKNSYGYTF
TRBV10-3	TRBD1	-	TRBJ2-1	TGTGCCATCAGTCCCTTAGGGGGCGGGTCGCACAATGAGCAGTTCTTC	CAISPLGGGSHNEQFF
TRBV10-3	TRBD2	-	TRBJ2-3	TGTGCCATCAGTGAGGGTTTTAGCGGGATTCAAGATACGCAGTATTTT	CAISEGFSGIQDTQYF
TRBV18	-	many	TRBJ2-6	TGTGCCAGCTCACCAGTGGGAGGCTCTGGGGCCAACGTCCTGACTTTC	CASSPVGGSGANVLTF
TRBV5-6	TRBD2	-	TRBJ2-1	TGTGCCAGCAGCCGCAGGACTAGCACCTACAATGAGCAGTTCTTC	CASSRRTSTYNEQFF
TRBV5-1	-	-	TRBJ2-7	TGCGCCAGCAGCTTGAATGCGGGAAGGAGCTCCTACGAGCAGTACTTC	CASSLNAGRSSYEQYF
TRBV5-1	-	-	TRBJ2-6	TGCGCCAGCAGCTTCACGACAACCGCTACTGGGGCCAACGTCCTGACTTTC	CASSFTTTATGANVLTF
TRBV27	TRBD1	-	TRBJ1-5	TGTGCCAGCAGTTTGAGGCCAGGGGGAGATCAGCCCCAGCATTTT	CASSLRPGGDQPQHF
TRBV28	-	few	TRBJ1-2	TGTGCCAGCAGGGGGCAGGGTCCTCACTATGGCTACACCTTC	CASRGQGPHYGYTF
TRBV6-1	TRBD1	-	TRBJ1-5	TGTGCCAGCAGTGAAGGACAGGGCTTTCAGCCCCAGCATTTT	CASSEGQGFQPQHF
TRBV11-2	-	-	TRBJ1-2	TGTGCCAGCAGCTTTATCAGGGGTCCGCGAGGCTACACCTTC	CASSFIRGPRGYTF
TRBV5-5	-	few	TRBJ2-7	TGTGCCAGCAGCTCATCTCCCCAAACAAGCCTGTACGAGCAGTACTTC	CASSSSPQTSLYEQYF
TRBV18	TRBD1	-	TRBJ2-4	TGTGCCAGCTCACCCCCGAGGACAGGGGTATCGAACATTCAGTACTTC	CASSPPRTGVSNIQYF
TRBV30	-	-	TRBJ1-1	TGTGCCTGGAGTGTACACGGGCCCTCGGAAGCTTTCTTT	CAWSVHGPSEAFF
TRBV9	-	few	TRBJ2-7	TGTGCCAGCAGCGTAGGGGCCAGAGCAGGCAAGAGTTACGAGCAGTACTTC	CASSVGARAGKSYEQYF
TRBV11-2	TRBD1	-	TRBJ2-3	TGTGCCAGCAGCCCCCGGACAGGGTACACAGATACGCAGTATTTT	CASSPRTGYTDTQYF
TRBV4-3	TRBD2	-	TRBJ2-1	TGCGCCAGCAGCCAAGCGGGAGGGCCGAGTGAGCAGTTCTTC	CASSQAGGPSEQFF
TRBV7-7	-	many	TRBJ2-7	TGTGCCAGCAGCCCCCAGGGGAGTCCTTACGAGCAGTACTTC	CASSPQGSPYEQYF
TRBV6-6	-	-	TRBJ2-5	TGTGCCACCCGGGACGGCTCCCAAGAGACCCAGTACTTC	CATRDGSQETQYF
TRBV19	TRBD1	-	TRBJ1-2	TGTGCCAGCGGACAGGGAAGGGGGAACTATGGCTACACCTTC	CASGQGRGNYGYTF
TRBV7-8	-	many	TRBJ1-1	TGTGCCAGCAGCTTAGCGGAGGTCACAAGCCAGGCTTTCTTT	CASSLAEVTSQAFF
TRBV5-1	TRBD2	many	TRBJ2-3	TGCGCCAGCAGCCGAATTGGACTAGCGGGCACCGATAGCACAGATACGCAGTATTTT	CASSRIGLAGTDSTDTQYF
TRBV5-6	TRBD1	-	TRBJ2-7	TGTGCCAGCAGCTTTGGGTTATTAGGGACAGGGGTCTACGAGCAGTACTTC	CASSFGLLGTGVYEQYF
TRBV28	-	-	TRBJ2-1	TGTGCCAGCAGTTCGCAGACGTCGTCGGGCCTATGGGTTGAGCAGTTCTTC	CASSSQTSSGLWVEQFF
TRBV25-1	-	-	TRBJ2-7	TGTGCCAGCAGTGCCTGGGGTCAGGGAGCATACGAGCAGTACTTC	CASSAWGQGAYEQYF
TRBV10-3	TRBD2	-	TRBJ2-7	TGTGCCATCCATTCCCTAGCGGGAGACGAGCAGTACTTC	CAIHSLAGDEQYF
TRBV7-6	-	-	TRBJ2-5	TGTGCCAGCAGCTTAGGCGGGATTGGGGAGACCCAGTACTTC	CASSLGGIGETQYF
TRBV5-1	-	once	TRBJ1-1	TGCGCCAGCGGACTGGGATGGGCCAACACTGAAGCTTTCTTT	CASGLGWANTEAFF
TRBV7-9	TRBD1	few	TRBJ2-1	TGTGCCAGCAGCGTCACCAGGGGGCTCTCCTACAATGAGCAGTTCTTC	CASSVTRGLSYNEQFF